The 20 T cell receptor beta chains given below trace back to one sample, sequenced in a study of blood T cell repertoires in COVID-19. Libraries were prepared by immunoSEQ multiplex PCR; TCRdb keeps only in-frame clonotypes and omits some of them. The sample lists under 150,000 clones; more than 75% were seen once. Sequencing was performed on peripheral blood. Every receptor here comes from a woman aged 40 to 50 with acute or convalescent COVID-19.

For this clone: At one of its ends the junction is not consistent with the germline gene, which may arise from a read error. The chain employs TRBV6-5 and TRBJ1-5; 7 bases agree with TRBD1. The germline V gene has CDR1 MNHEY and CDR2 SVGAGI. The CDR3 is 15 residues long. CDR3 in DNA: TGTGCCAGCAGTGACTCGACAGGGTTCGGACAGCCCCAGCATTTT. It specifies CASSDSTGFGQPQHF.

This clone has just one count. This rearrangement joins TRBV29-1 to TRBJ1-4, with D tentatively TRBD1 (6 bases). The CDR3 has 13 amino acids. Trimming removed 0 bases from V and 6 bases from J, with 8 bases in between. Looked up from germline, CDR1 is SQVTM and CDR2 is ANQGSEA. The CDR3 here is CSVEEGAYEKLFF. DNA for the CDR3: TGCAGCGTTGAAGAGGGGGCGTATGAAAAACTGTTTTTT.

This chain joins TRBV6-5 and TRBJ1-2; no definite D call. The CDR3 runs 13 residues. V was pared by 10 bases and J by 6 bases, with 18 bases between. Germline CDR1 is MNHEY and CDR2 is SVGAGI. The CDR3 sequence is CATRLGGNHGYTF. Here the CDR3 DNA reads TGTGCCACCCGATTGGGAGGAAACCATGGCTACACCTTC.

The chain joins TRBV9 to TRBJ2-3; D is unclear. This CDR3 contains 15 residues. Trimming removed 0 bases at V and 0 bases at J, with 8 bases between. CDR1 SGDLS and CDR2 YYNGEE come from the germline V gene. CDR3 region: CASSVGALSTDTQYF. As DNA, the CDR3 is TGTGCCAGCAGCGTAGGAGCTCTTAGCACAGATACGCAGTATTTT.

The genes are TRBV11-2 and TRBJ2-1; TRBD1 might be the D (7 bases). The CDR3 length is 15 residues. From germline, CDR1 is SGHAT and CDR2 FQNNGV. The V and J ends lost 1 base and 10 bases respectively, with 17 bases between them. CDR3 amino acids: CASSLVGGTESEQFF. Written as DNA, the CDR3 is TGTGCCAGCAGCTTAGTTGGGGGGACAGAAAGCGAGCAGTTCTTC.

The V and J genes are TRBV5-1 and TRBJ1-1; possibly TRBD1 for D (6 bases). Trimming removed 7 bases at V and 0 bases at J, with 7 bases between. CDR1 and CDR2 from the germline V gene are SGHRS and YFSETQ. The CDR3 spans 12 residues. CDR3 sequence reads: CASGTLNTEAFF. CDR3 DNA: TGCGCCAGCGGGACACTGAACACTGAAGCTTTCTTT.

The V gene is TRBV6-5, the J gene TRBJ2-7, with 10 bases that match TRBD1. V dropped 6 bases and J dropped 2; count of bases not matched to a gene: 4. Germline values: CDR1 MNHEY, CDR2 SVGAGI. The CDR3 length is 14 residues. This CDR3 reads CASSPDRGTYEQYF. The CDR3 bases are TGTGCCAGCAGCCCGGACAGGGGGACCTACGAGCAGTACTTC.

The V and J genes are TRBV15 and TRBJ1-1; TRBD1 matches 7 bases. CDR3 size: 15 residues. Germline V gives CDR1 LNHNV, CDR2 YYDKDF (reference sequence). The J segment lost 10 bases and the V segment lost 5 bases, leaving 16 bases of the junction unmatched. DNA for the CDR3: TGTGCCACCAGCCTCAGCGGAGGGGGCTCCACAAGAGCTTTCTTT. Translating it yields CATSLSGGGSTRAFF. Supplemented by reference TRBV15 and TRBJ1-1, the full variable domain reads DAMVIQNPRYQVTQFGKPVTLSCSQTLNHNVMYWYQQKSSQAPKLLFHYYDKDFNNEADTPDNFQSRRPNTSFCFLDIRSPGLGDTAMYLCATSLSGGGSTRAFFGQGTRLTVV.

V and J are TRBV9 and TRBJ2-1; 11 positions match TRBD2. The germline V gene has CDR1 SGDLS and CDR2 YYNGEE. This CDR3 comprises 17 residues. J lost 8 bases, V lost 0 bases, and 10 bases had no gene match. The CDR3 sequence: CASSVGSSGGAEDEQFF. CDR3 in DNA: TGTGCCAGCAGCGTAGGTAGTAGCGGGGGGGCCGAGGATGAGCAGTTCTTC.

The chain has TRBV24-1 and TRBJ1-2; D call uncertain. The ends were cut back, 3 bases at V and 8 bases at J, with 6 bases in the middle. The V gene's germline CDR1 is KGHDR and CDR2 SFDVKD. This CDR3 region has 11 residues. The DNA of the CDR3 is TGTGCCACCAGTGATCGGGGAGGCTACACCTTC. Amino acids: CATSDRGGYTF.

This rearrangement joins TRBV7-3 to TRBJ1-1, with TRBD1 identical over 9 bases. The germline V gene encodes CDR1 SGHTA and CDR2 FQGTGA. Trimming at V came to 3 bases and at J to 11 bases, leaving 7 bases not matched to a gene. The CDR3 has 13 amino acids. This chain's CDR3 is CASSFKGTGQAFF. CDR3 bases: TGTGCCAGCAGCTTCAAAGGGACAGGGCAGGCTTTCTTT. Supplemented by reference TRBV7-3 and TRBJ1-1, the full variable domain reads GAGVSQTPSNKVTEKGKYVELRCDPISGHTALYWYRQSLGQGPEFLIYFQGTGAADDSGLPNDRFFAVRPEGSVSTLKIQRTERGDSAVYLCASSFKGTGQAFFGQGTRLTVV.

The chain links TRBV6-5 to TRBJ2-2, with D perhaps TRBD1 (6 bases). Germline loops: CDR1 MNHEY, CDR2 SVGAGI. Trimming left V 7 bases short and J 0 bases short, with 12 bases between. The CDR3 is 15 residues long. DNA for the CDR3: TGTGCCAGCACCGTACAGGGTGCGAACACCGGGGAGCTGTTTTTT. Its protein product is CASTVQGANTGELFF.

The genes are TRBV5-1 and TRBJ1-1, with TRBD1 matching 7 bases. Looked up from germline, CDR1 is SGHRS and CDR2 is YFSETQ. The CDR3 runs 14 residues. V dropped 2 bases and J dropped 5; count of bases not matched to a gene: 6. CDR3 nucleotide sequence: TGCGCCAGCAGCTTTTCAGGGGGGAGGACTGAAGCTTTCTTT. It encodes CASSFSGGRTEAFF.

This clone has a single count. This chain links TRBV9 with TRBJ2-7, with D possibly TRBD1 on 5 matching bases. Trimming pared 4 bases from V and 1 base from J, leaving 12 bases between. This CDR3 is built from 14 residues. Per the germline V gene, CDR1 is SGDLS and CDR2 is YYNGEE. The CDR3 coding sequence is TGTGCCAGCAGCCCCCGGGCAGGGTCCTACGAGCAGTACTTC. It translates to CASSPRAGSYEQYF.

The chain links TRBV30 to TRBJ1-2; 7 positions match TRBD1. V lost 3 bases, J lost 4 bases, and 2 bases stayed unmatched. Germline CDR1 reads GTSNPN; CDR2 reads SVGIG (reference sequence). This CDR3 is built from 12 residues. CDR3 sequence reads: CAWRQGSYGYTF. Written as DNA, the CDR3 is TGTGCCTGGAGACAGGGGAGCTATGGCTACACCTTC.

In DNA form, the CDR3 reads TGTGCCAGCAGCCCCCGAGGCCAGCTGCCCTACGAGCAGTACTTC. It specifies CASSPRGQLPYEQYF. The chain recombines TRBV9 with TRBJ2-7, with D uncertain. Germline CDR1 SGDLS, CDR2 YYNGEE. There are 15 residues in the CDR3. The V end lost 4 bases, the J end lost 2 bases, and 16 bases lay between the germline ends.

The chain couples TRBV6-9 to TRBJ1-5; 7 bases are shared with TRBD1. With V trimmed by 4 bases and J by 7 bases, 10 bases remained unmatched. CDR1 is MNHGY and CDR2 is SVAAGI in the germline V gene. The CDR3 length is 15 residues. The CDR3 nucleotides read TGTGCCAGCAGTTCACGAGGGGGCCTCGGGCAGCCCCAGCATTTT. This translates into CASSSRGGLGQPQHF.

The V and J genes are TRBV21-1 and TRBJ2-1; the table calls TRBD2, which could not be checked here. TRBV21-1 is noted as a pseudogene. CDR3 length equals 17 residues. In DNA form, the CDR3 reads TGTGCCAGCAGCAAAGGCGGTGGGGTAGCGGTTCGCAATGAGCAGTTCTTC. Protein sequence: CASSKGGGVAVRNEQFF.

The genes are TRBV6-5 and TRBJ2-2; 10 bases are shared with TRBD1. The germline V gene encodes CDR1 MNHEY and CDR2 SVGAGI. The trim removed 2 bases at V and 8 bases at J, leaving 8 bases unmatched. This CDR3 comprises 16 residues. As DNA, the CDR3 is TGTGCCAGCAGTTACGAGACAGGGGGCCTGCGAGGGGAGCTGTTTTTT. Its protein is CASSYETGGLRGELFF.

This chain joins TRBV9 and TRBJ1-4; 8 bases agree with TRBD1. The CDR3 is made up of 18 amino acids. J gave up 6 bases and V 4 bases, and 17 bases lay outside the gene matches. Germline V gene lookup returns CDR1 SGDLS and CDR2 YYNGEE. The CDR3 reads CASSPGTGPSPFHEKLFF. CDR3 sequence (DNA): TGTGCCAGCAGCCCTGGGACAGGTCCCTCGCCTTTCCATGAAAAACTGTTTTTT.